The rows below give T cell receptor beta chains drawn from one sample of a study of T cell responses to AZD1222 COVID-19 vaccine. Assay used: immunoSEQ multiplex PCR; TCRdb lists only in-frame clones, some missing. The table shows over 45,000 clones, with 87% occurring only once. The sample consisted of peripheral blood, taken on day 0 of AZD1222 vaccination. Receptor source: an adult in good health. The CDR3 runs from the conserved cysteine through the conserved F or W. Fields, in order: clone size, V gene, D gene, J gene, CDR3 protein, CDR3 DNA. D genes are given only for firm matches. Size values are once, few and many counts, or a class for expanded clones, and some rows have none.

>once|TRBV9|-|TRBJ2-7
CASSVDLGGGYEQYF
TGTGCCAGCAGCGTAGATTTGGGGGGCGGGTACGAGCAGTACTTC
>-|TRBV2|TRBD2|TRBJ2-2
CASSERESTGELFF
TGTGCCAGCAGTGAGCGGGAGTCCACCGGGGAGCTGTTTTTT
>once|TRBV6-5|-|TRBJ2-7
CASSYGREQYF
TGTGCCAGCAGTTATGGGCGGGAGCAGTACTTC
>-|TRBV19|TRBD1|TRBJ1-5
CASSPGGVQPQHF
TGTGCCAGTAGTCCAGGGGGCGTCCAGCCCCAGCATTTT
>-|TRBV29-1|TRBD1|TRBJ2-1
CSVEGSSDRGLGNEQFF
TGCAGCGTTGAAGGCTCATCCGACAGGGGGCTGGGCAATGAGCAGTTCTTC
>-|TRBV3-1/TRBV3-2|-|TRBJ1-1
CASSYTGGLVEAFF
TGTGCCAGCAGCTACACTGGGGGGCTTGTAGAAGCTTTCTTT
>-|TRBV6-5|TRBD1|TRBJ2-1
CASRPGQGPYNEQFF
TGTGCCAGCAGACCCGGACAGGGGCCCTACAATGAGCAGTTCTTC
>-|TRBV19|TRBD1|TRBJ1-4
CASSITGTGGATNEKLFF
TGTGCCAGTAGTATCACGGGGACAGGGGGCGCAACTAATGAAAAACTGTTTTTT
>-|TRBV19|TRBD2|TRBJ2-2
CASNGGAPHTGELFF
TGTGCCAGTAACGGGGGGGCTCCTCACACCGGGGAGCTGTTTTTT
>-|TRBV6-2/TRBV6-3|TRBD2|TRBJ2-2
CASSPVIGGGYGTGELFF
TGTGCCAGCAGCCCTGTGATAGGCGGGGGGTATGGCACCGGGGAGCTGTTTTTT
>-|TRBV28|TRBD1|TRBJ1-4
CASSSPGTGINEKLFF
TGTGCCAGCAGTTCACCCGGGACAGGGATTAATGAAAAACTGTTTTTT
>-|TRBV11-3|-|TRBJ1-1
CASSPPGRNTEAFF
TGTGCCAGCAGCCCACCGGGACGAAACACTGAAGCTTTCTTT
>-|TRBV30|-|TRBJ2-1
CAFREFTKEQFF
TGTGCCTTTCGGGAGTTCACCAAGGAGCAGTTCTTC
>-|TRBV6-4|TRBD1|TRBJ1-6
CASSPGQGVASPLHF
TGTGCCAGCAGTCCGGGACAGGGGGTAGCATCACCCCTCCACTTT
>-|TRBV25-1|-|TRBJ1-2
CASTSGVAGYTF
TGTGCCAGCACCTCCGGGGTTGCTGGCTACACCTTC
>-|TRBV10-1|-|TRBJ1-1
CASDEGENENTEAFF
TGCGCCAGCGACGAAGGGGAAAATGAAAACACTGAAGCTTTCTTT
>-|TRBV29-1|TRBD2|TRBJ2-1
CSVRLGGGAYNEQFF
TGCAGCGTTCGTCTCGGCGGGGGGGCCTACAATGAGCAGTTCTTC
>once|TRBV18|-|TRBJ2-3
CASSPFVMAGGTDTQYF
TGTGCCAGCTCACCGTTTGTTATGGCCGGAGGGACAGATACGCAGTATTTT
>-|TRBV3-1/TRBV3-2|-|TRBJ1-1
CASSQETNTEAFF
TGTGCCAGCAGCCAAGAGACCAACACTGAAGCTTTCTTT
>-|TRBV19|TRBD1|TRBJ2-1
CASSIVQGRNEQFF
TGTGCCAGTAGTATAGTACAGGGGCGGAATGAGCAGTTCTTC
>few|TRBV7-2|TRBD1|TRBJ1-2
CASSFDRANYGYTF
TGTGCCAGCAGCTTCGACAGGGCTAACTATGGCTACACCTTC
>-|TRBV19|-|TRBJ1-5
CASSIGVSQPQHF
TGTGCCAGTAGTATCGGGGTGAGTCAGCCCCAGCATTTT